A selection of T cell receptor beta chains follows, all from one sample in a study of cytomegalovirus exposure and HLA in healthy donors. Assay: immunoSEQ multiplex PCR; the TCRdb copy retains only in-frame clones and omits some. The table has around 69,000 clones, less than 75% seen once. The sample was PBMCs. These receptors were obtained from a man aged 35 to 55 in good health and CMV-seropositive. The CDR3 runs from the conserved cysteine through the conserved F or W. A D gene is named only where the DNA matches it firmly. The size of a clone is reported for some rows only, either as once, few or many, or as a class for expanded clones.

j_call: TRBJ2-7; v_call: TRBV6-5; d_call: TRBD1; clone_size: -; cdr3_aa: CASSYLGQGYEQYF; cdr3_nt: TGTGCCAGCAGTTACCTGGGACAGGGCTACGAGCAGTACTTC
j_call: TRBJ1-1; v_call: TRBV2; d_call: -; clone_size: -; cdr3_aa: CASSKGTLNTEAFF; cdr3_nt: TGTGCCAGCAGTAAAGGGACACTAAACACTGAAGCTTTCTTT
j_call: TRBJ2-5; v_call: TRBV28; d_call: -; clone_size: -; cdr3_aa: CASSLDQGTQYF; cdr3_nt: TGTGCCAGCAGCCTCGACCAGGGGACCCAGTACTTC
j_call: TRBJ1-1; v_call: TRBV27; d_call: TRBD1; clone_size: -; cdr3_aa: CASSTDRANTEAFF; cdr3_nt: TGTGCCAGCAGTACAGACAGGGCTAACACTGAAGCTTTCTTT
j_call: TRBJ1-1; v_call: TRBV4-3; d_call: -; clone_size: -; cdr3_aa: CASSQQRGGRGNTEAFF; cdr3_nt: TGCGCCAGCAGCCAGCAACGCGGGGGGAGGGGGAACACTGAAGCTTTCTTT
j_call: TRBJ1-1; v_call: TRBV6-5; d_call: TRBD1; clone_size: -; cdr3_aa: CASSGTGGRDTEAFF; cdr3_nt: TGTGCCAGCTCCGGGACAGGGGGCCGGGACACTGAAGCTTTCTTT
j_call: TRBJ2-7; v_call: TRBV13; d_call: -; clone_size: -; cdr3_aa: CASSLNTGFSSYEQYF; cdr3_nt: TGTGCCAGCAGCCTAAATACCGGGTTTAGCTCCTACGAGCAGTACTTC
j_call: TRBJ2-2; v_call: TRBV5-1; d_call: -; clone_size: -; cdr3_aa: CASSLVGGATVTGELFF; cdr3_nt: TGCGCCAGCAGCTTGGTAGGGGGGGCGACAGTGACCGGGGAGCTGTTTTTT
j_call: TRBJ2-7; v_call: TRBV4-1; d_call: -; clone_size: -; cdr3_aa: CASSQGGRGPSYEQYF; cdr3_nt: TGCGCCAGCAGCCAAGGCGGCAGGGGTCCCTCCTACGAGCAGTACTTC
j_call: TRBJ2-2; v_call: TRBV5-5; d_call: TRBD2; clone_size: medium-sized; cdr3_aa: CASSLLAGQAGELFF; cdr3_nt: TGTGCCAGCAGCTTACTAGCGGGGCAAGCCGGGGAGCTGTTTTTT
j_call: TRBJ2-1; v_call: TRBV7-2; d_call: -; clone_size: few; cdr3_aa: CASSRLSRQTILYNEQFF; cdr3_nt: TGTGCCAGCAGCAGACTCTCCCGACAGACAATACTCTACAATGAGCAGTTCTTC
j_call: TRBJ2-7; v_call: TRBV7-2; d_call: -; clone_size: -; cdr3_aa: CASSSHIYEQYF; cdr3_nt: TGTGCCAGCAGCTCCCACATCTACGAGCAGTACTTC
j_call: TRBJ2-2; v_call: TRBV5-1; d_call: TRBD1; clone_size: -; cdr3_aa: CASSFSPGQGSGELFF; cdr3_nt: TGCGCCAGCAGCTTCAGCCCCGGACAGGGGTCCGGGGAGCTGTTTTTT
j_call: TRBJ1-6; v_call: TRBV7-2; d_call: -; clone_size: -; cdr3_aa: CASSLRSRGLLNSPLHF; cdr3_nt: TGTGCCAGCAGCTTAAGATCCAGGGGCCTACTCAATTCACCCCTCCACTTT
j_call: TRBJ1-1; v_call: TRBV28; d_call: -; clone_size: many; cdr3_aa: CASSPFGPGTEAFF; cdr3_nt: TGTGCCAGCAGTCCCTTCGGACCGGGAACTGAAGCTTTCTTT
j_call: TRBJ2-6; v_call: TRBV18; d_call: TRBD2; clone_size: -; cdr3_aa: CASTTNGGAAGANVLTF; cdr3_nt: TGTGCCAGCACGACTAACGGGGGGGCGGCTGGGGCCAACGTCCTGACTTTC
j_call: TRBJ1-4; v_call: TRBV29-1; d_call: TRBD1; clone_size: -; cdr3_aa: CSVTRDRGRGNEKLFF; cdr3_nt: TGCAGCGTTACCCGGGACAGGGGTAGGGGTAATGAAAAACTGTTTTTT
j_call: TRBJ2-1; v_call: TRBV2; d_call: TRBD1; clone_size: -; cdr3_aa: CASSTGGVPYNEQFF; cdr3_nt: TGTGCCAGCAGTACAGGGGGCGTGCCCTACAATGAGCAGTTCTTC
j_call: TRBJ2-6; v_call: TRBV7-3; d_call: -; clone_size: -; cdr3_aa: CASKKSGEQTGANVLTF; cdr3_nt: TGTGCCAGCAAGAAATCTGGGGAGCAGACTGGGGCCAACGTCCTGACTTTC
j_call: TRBJ1-1; v_call: TRBV7-7; d_call: TRBD1; clone_size: -; cdr3_aa: CASSQGENTEAFF; cdr3_nt: TGTGCTAGCAGCCAGGGGGAAAACACTGAAGCTTTCTTT
j_call: TRBJ1-1; v_call: TRBV5-1; d_call: TRBD1; clone_size: -; cdr3_aa: CASSLVGQLNTEAFF; cdr3_nt: TGCGCCAGCAGCTTGGTGGGACAGCTTAACACTGAAGCTTTCTTT
j_call: TRBJ2-7; v_call: TRBV5-1; d_call: TRBD2; clone_size: -; cdr3_aa: CASSLTSGGHREQYF; cdr3_nt: TGCGCCAGCAGCTTGACTAGCGGGGGGCACCGCGAGCAGTACTTC
j_call: TRBJ1-5; v_call: TRBV5-1; d_call: TRBD1; clone_size: -; cdr3_aa: CASSEGQGYSNQPQHF; cdr3_nt: TGCGCCAGCAGCGAGGGACAGGGCTATAGCAATCAGCCCCAGCATTTT
j_call: TRBJ1-5; v_call: TRBV4-1; d_call: -; clone_size: -; cdr3_aa: CASSQAHPHGKSNQPQHF; cdr3_nt: TGCGCCAGCAGCCAAGCCCACCCCCACGGTAAGAGCAATCAGCCCCAGCATTTT
j_call: TRBJ2-3; v_call: TRBV5-6; d_call: TRBD2; clone_size: -; cdr3_aa: CASSGSFSTDTQYF; cdr3_nt: TGCGCCAGCAGCGGGAGTTTCAGCACAGATACGCAGTATTTT
j_call: TRBJ2-7; v_call: TRBV5-1; d_call: TRBD1; clone_size: -; cdr3_aa: CASSPGVGRGHEQYF; cdr3_nt: TGCGCCAGCAGCCCGGGGGTCGGCAGGGGGCACGAGCAGTACTTC
j_call: TRBJ1-1; v_call: TRBV4-1; d_call: -; clone_size: -; cdr3_aa: CASSQGTLNTEAFF; cdr3_nt: TGCGCCAGCAGCCAAGGGACACTGAACACTGAAGCTTTCTTT
j_call: TRBJ2-5; v_call: TRBV6-5; d_call: TRBD1; clone_size: -; cdr3_aa: CASSMTGGETQYF; cdr3_nt: TGTGCCAGCAGCATGACAGGGGGAGAGACCCAGTACTTC
j_call: TRBJ2-1; v_call: TRBV28; d_call: TRBD2; clone_size: -; cdr3_aa: CASSLAGEQYNEQFF; cdr3_nt: TGTGCCAGCAGTCTAGCGGGAGAACAATACAATGAGCAGTTCTTC
j_call: TRBJ1-1; v_call: TRBV7-9; d_call: -; clone_size: -; cdr3_aa: CASSLAPGGNTMNTEAFF; cdr3_nt: TGTGCCAGCAGCTTAGCGCCCGGGGGGAATACCATGAACACTGAAGCTTTCTTT
j_call: TRBJ1-4; v_call: TRBV4-1; d_call: -; clone_size: -; cdr3_aa: CASSQEPGAATNEKLFF; cdr3_nt: TGCGCCAGCAGCCAAGAGCCTGGGGCGGCCACTAATGAAAAACTGTTTTTT
j_call: TRBJ1-1; v_call: TRBV19; d_call: -; clone_size: few; cdr3_aa: CASSSWGLGETEAFF; cdr3_nt: TGTGCCAGTAGTAGTTGGGGGCTTGGAGAGACTGAAGCTTTCTTT
j_call: TRBJ2-2; v_call: TRBV2; d_call: -; clone_size: -; cdr3_aa: CASSGGGTGELFF; cdr3_nt: TGTGCCAGCAGTGGAGGAGGCACCGGGGAGCTGTTTTTT
j_call: TRBJ1-5; v_call: TRBV4-1; d_call: TRBD1; clone_size: -; cdr3_aa: CASSQAGGKSNQPQHF; cdr3_nt: TGCGCCAGCAGCCAAGCAGGGGGCAAAAGCAATCAGCCCCAGCATTTT
j_call: TRBJ1-2; v_call: TRBV6-1; d_call: TRBD1; clone_size: -; cdr3_aa: CASVRTGNNYGYTF; cdr3_nt: TGTGCCAGCGTTCGGACAGGAAATAACTATGGCTACACCTTC
j_call: TRBJ2-7; v_call: TRBV5-1; d_call: TRBD1; clone_size: -; cdr3_aa: CASSGTGVYEQYF; cdr3_nt: TGCGCCAGCAGCGGGACAGGGGTTTACGAGCAGTACTTC
j_call: TRBJ1-4; v_call: TRBV6-1; d_call: -; clone_size: few; cdr3_aa: CASRWTVNEKLFF; cdr3_nt: TGTGCCAGTAGGTGGACAGTTAATGAAAAACTGTTTTTT
j_call: TRBJ2-7; v_call: TRBV7-9; d_call: TRBD1; clone_size: few; cdr3_aa: CASSSGQAISYEQYF; cdr3_nt: TGTGCCAGCAGCTCCGGACAGGCTATCTCCTACGAGCAGTACTTC
j_call: TRBJ2-5; v_call: TRBV5-1; d_call: TRBD2; clone_size: -; cdr3_aa: CASSLVASGITKETQYF; cdr3_nt: TGCGCCAGCAGCTTGGTGGCCAGCGGGATAACGAAAGAGACCCAGTACTTC
j_call: TRBJ1-2; v_call: TRBV7-8; d_call: TRBD1; clone_size: once; cdr3_aa: CASSLGTGSGYTF; cdr3_nt: TGTGCCAGCAGCTTAGGGACAGGGTCTGGCTACACCTTC
j_call: TRBJ2-1; v_call: TRBV19; d_call: TRBD2; clone_size: few; cdr3_aa: CASSPVGAGGPNEQFF; cdr3_nt: TGTGCCAGTAGCCCTGTCGGGGCGGGAGGGCCGAATGAGCAGTTCTTC
j_call: TRBJ2-4; v_call: TRBV2; d_call: TRBD1; clone_size: -; cdr3_aa: CASSERNRDRLRFKKNIQYF; cdr3_nt: TGTGCCAGCAGTGAACGGAACCGGGACAGGCTGCGTTTTAAAAAAAACATTCAGTACTTC
j_call: TRBJ2-3; v_call: TRBV5-1; d_call: TRBD1; clone_size: -; cdr3_aa: CASSLVQGAGDTQYF; cdr3_nt: TGCGCCAGCAGCTTGGTACAGGGGGCGGGAGATACGCAGTATTTT
j_call: TRBJ2-1; v_call: TRBV6-1; d_call: -; clone_size: -; cdr3_aa: CASKRAEQFF; cdr3_nt: TGTGCCAGCAAGAGGGCTGAGCAGTTCTTC
j_call: TRBJ2-7; v_call: TRBV6-1; d_call: TRBD1; clone_size: -; cdr3_aa: CASSFDRGLTYEQYF; cdr3_nt: TGTGCCAGCAGTTTTGACAGGGGGCTGACCTACGAGCAGTACTTC
j_call: TRBJ1-5; v_call: TRBV5-5; d_call: -; clone_size: few; cdr3_aa: CASSSNTGLGNQPQHF; cdr3_nt: TGTGCCAGCAGCTCCAACACTGGCCTAGGCAATCAGCCCCAGCATTTT
j_call: TRBJ2-2; v_call: TRBV7-2; d_call: -; clone_size: once; cdr3_aa: CASSLNDGELFF; cdr3_nt: TGTGCCAGCAGCCTAAATGACGGGGAGCTGTTTTTT
j_call: TRBJ1-5; v_call: TRBV21-1; d_call: -; clone_size: -; cdr3_aa: CASSKGTGDGRSNQPQHF; cdr3_nt: TGTGCCAGCAGCAAAGGGACAGGGGACGGGCGAAGCAATCAGCCCCAGCATTTT
j_call: TRBJ2-2; v_call: TRBV10-3; d_call: -; clone_size: -; cdr3_aa: CAITGGTSTGELFF; cdr3_nt: TGTGCCATCACTGGCGGGACCTCCACCGGGGAGCTGTTTTTT
j_call: TRBJ1-5; v_call: TRBV7-9; d_call: -; clone_size: -; cdr3_aa: CASSATGLVNQPQHF; cdr3_nt: TGTGCCAGCAGCGCAACAGGGTTGGTCAATCAGCCCCAGCATTTT
j_call: TRBJ2-3; v_call: TRBV6-4; d_call: -; clone_size: -; cdr3_aa: CASSSERGSTDTQYF; cdr3_nt: TGTGCCAGCAGTTCCGAGAGAGGGAGCACAGATACGCAGTATTTT
j_call: TRBJ1-1; v_call: TRBV18; d_call: TRBD1; clone_size: -; cdr3_aa: CASSPKVGGGNTEAFF; cdr3_nt: TGTGCCAGCTCACCAAAGGTAGGGGGCGGGAACACTGAAGCTTTCTTT
j_call: TRBJ2-7; v_call: TRBV4-3; d_call: -; clone_size: -; cdr3_aa: CASSQVAGAAYEQYF; cdr3_nt: TGCGCCAGCAGCCAAGTCGCAGGGGCCGCGTACGAGCAGTACTTC
j_call: TRBJ2-7; v_call: TRBV5-1; d_call: TRBD1; clone_size: -; cdr3_aa: CASSLGGQGTYEQYF; cdr3_nt: TGCGCCAGCAGCTTGGGGGGACAGGGAACGTACGAGCAGTACTTC